The following is a TCR beta chain sequence with its context. V was trimmed by 0 bases and J by 2 bases, leaving 19 bases between them. The CDR3 sequence is 18 residues long. Germline V CDR1 and CDR2: SGDLS, YYNGEE. The sample belongs to a study of cytomegalovirus exposure and HLA in healthy donors. The protocol was immunoSEQ multiplex PCR, while the TCRdb copy is restricted to in-frame clones and leaves out a portion. The table shows about 43,000 clones, with 80% to 95% occurring only once. This TCR derives from a man between 18 and 29 years old in good health and CMV-seronegative. Sequencing was carried out using PBMCs. This chain links TRBV9 with TRBJ2-3, with TRBD1 as a possible D gene (6 bases). The DNA for the CDR3 is TGTGCCAGCAGCGTAGAAAAGGACAGCCCTTTGCACACAGATACGCAGTATTTT. Amino acid sequence: CASSVEKDSPLHTDTQYF.